Sequencing of this T cell receptor (beta chain) was carried out in a study of blood T cell repertoires in COVID-19 (dated by TCRdb to 2018 to 2020). About the investigation overall: The collaborator samples originated in the United States, Italy and Spain and spanned the acute and convalescent phases of COVID-19. The material from the prospective study consisted of cDNA or gDNA derived from T cells, B-cell-depleted T cells, or PBMCs. Subjects who had been exposed to COVID-19, were actively infected with it, or had recovered from it provided the deeply sampled blood TCRbeta repertoires that made up the dataset. The repertoires were made available in a free public database intended to serve as a resource for research on the immune response to SARS-CoV-2. Samples were obtained from the ongoing ImmuneRACE study (first 160 participants) and from some 1,300 subjects provided by 6 global collaborators. A de-identified subject ID, COVID-19 status, age in years and sex were almost always included in the sample metadata. HLA class I and class II types, where available, came from metadata supplied by the sample provider rather than from assay-based typing. Beyond this particular receptor, the publication reports: The amount of clinical and demographic metadata varied by source and participant and was provided uncurated.

V has 0 bases trimmed and J has 1 base trimmed; junction bases matching no gene number 9. The CDR3 contains 18 residues, cysteine and phenylalanine counted. The only DNA kept is the CDR3, 54 bases in frame from the first base. CDR1 and CDR2 (LGHNA, YNFKEQ) derive from the germline V gene. One collaborating source in Seattle enrolled patients during active infection and followed them longitudinally through the course of disease. The collaborating institutions used their own protocols to collect whole blood in K2EDTA tubes. For TCRbeta analysis, collaborators shipped samples as frozen whole blood, isolated PBMCs, or DNA extracted from either of those sample types. TCRbeta CDR3 regions were amplified from genomic DNA by means of the immunoSEQ Assay, a bias-controlled multiplex PCR. As for the original processing: Within the assay, amplification of reference gene primers was used to estimate how many nucleated cells each sample contained. Sequence reads were collapsed and filtered to measure the absolute abundance of every unique TCRbeta CDR3 rearrangement. For each sample, productive Simpson clonality was calculated as the square root of Simpson's diversity index across productive rearrangements. Here the immuneACCESS table is served through TCRdb, limited to in-frame sequences with V and J called. Missing clones are a known gap in these copies; in checked studies unresolved V genes cover under half, and the rest lacks a known reason. V, J and clone size derive from that table, while D and trimming were established from the DNA sequence. For this sample there are 150,000 to 200,000 clones; approximately 86% appear just once. The ten biggest clones cover roughly 7% of the sample.

This clone has just one count. Its cognate antigen has yet to be identified. Qualities for individual bases were not recorded, and no much larger clone is one base off. Recombination connected TRBV4-2 to TRBJ2-1; 7 bases in the middle match TRBD2. The sequenced sample consisted of peripheral blood. The TCR comes from a woman between 35 and 50 years old with COVID-19, enrolled during active disease. The sequence in DNA is TGTGCCAGCAGCCAAGATCTGATCGGCGGGAGTTCCTACAATGAGCAGTTCTTC. Its coded protein is CASSQDLIGGSSYNEQFF.